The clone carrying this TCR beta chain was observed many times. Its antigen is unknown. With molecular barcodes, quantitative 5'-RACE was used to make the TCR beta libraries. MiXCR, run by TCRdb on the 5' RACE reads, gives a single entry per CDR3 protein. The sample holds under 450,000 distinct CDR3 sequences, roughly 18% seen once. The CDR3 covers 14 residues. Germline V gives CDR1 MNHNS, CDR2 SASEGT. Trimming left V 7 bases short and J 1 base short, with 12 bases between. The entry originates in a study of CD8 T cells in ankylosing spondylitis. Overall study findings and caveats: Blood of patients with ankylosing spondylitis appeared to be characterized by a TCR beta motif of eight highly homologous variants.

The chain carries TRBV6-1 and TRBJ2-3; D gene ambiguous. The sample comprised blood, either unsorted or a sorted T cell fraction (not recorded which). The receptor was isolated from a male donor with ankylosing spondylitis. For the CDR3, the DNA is TGTGCCAGCACGAGAAATGAGGGCACAGATACGCAGTATTTT. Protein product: CASTRNEGTDTQYF.